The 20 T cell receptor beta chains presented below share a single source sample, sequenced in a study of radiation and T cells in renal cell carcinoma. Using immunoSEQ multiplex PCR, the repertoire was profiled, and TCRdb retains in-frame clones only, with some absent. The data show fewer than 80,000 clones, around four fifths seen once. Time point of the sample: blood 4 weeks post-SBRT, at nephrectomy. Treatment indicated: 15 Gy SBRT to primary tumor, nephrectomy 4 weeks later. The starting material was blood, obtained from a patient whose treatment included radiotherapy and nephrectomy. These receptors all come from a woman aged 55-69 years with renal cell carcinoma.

The CDR3 spells CASSVQGRANEKLFF. The CDR3 DNA follows: TGTGCCAGCAGCGTACAGGGCCGGGCTAATGAAAAACTGTTTTTT. This rearrangement joins TRBV9 to TRBJ1-4; D might be TRBD1 (5 bases). The germline V gene has CDR1 SGDLS and CDR2 YYNGEE. The V end lost 1 base, the J end lost 3 bases, and 10 bases lay between the germline ends. The CDR3 contains 15 residues.

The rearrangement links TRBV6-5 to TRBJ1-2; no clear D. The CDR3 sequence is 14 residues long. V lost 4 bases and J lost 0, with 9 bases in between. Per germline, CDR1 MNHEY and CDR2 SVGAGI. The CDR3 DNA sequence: TGTGCCAGCAGTTCCTCTTCCCCTAACTATGGCTACACCTTC. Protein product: CASSSSSPNYGYTF.

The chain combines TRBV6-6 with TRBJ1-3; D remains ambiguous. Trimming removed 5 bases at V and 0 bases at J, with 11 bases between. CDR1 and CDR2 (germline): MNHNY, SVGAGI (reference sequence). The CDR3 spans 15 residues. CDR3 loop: CASSRDGSSGNTIYF. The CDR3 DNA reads TGTGCCAGCAGTAGAGACGGAAGCTCTGGAAACACCATATATTTT.

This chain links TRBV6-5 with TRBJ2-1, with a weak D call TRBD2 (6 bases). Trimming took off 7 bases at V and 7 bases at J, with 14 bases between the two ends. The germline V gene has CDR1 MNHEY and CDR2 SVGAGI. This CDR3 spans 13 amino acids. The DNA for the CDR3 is TGTGCCAGCACAGTAGCGGCGACTAATGAGCAGTTCTTC. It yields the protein CASTVAATNEQFF.

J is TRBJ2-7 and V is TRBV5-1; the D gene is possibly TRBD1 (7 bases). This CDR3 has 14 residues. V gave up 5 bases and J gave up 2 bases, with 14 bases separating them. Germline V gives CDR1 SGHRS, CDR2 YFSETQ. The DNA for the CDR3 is TGCGCCAGCAGATTCCAGGGGGGCCCCTACGAGCAGTACTTC. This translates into CASRFQGGPYEQYF.

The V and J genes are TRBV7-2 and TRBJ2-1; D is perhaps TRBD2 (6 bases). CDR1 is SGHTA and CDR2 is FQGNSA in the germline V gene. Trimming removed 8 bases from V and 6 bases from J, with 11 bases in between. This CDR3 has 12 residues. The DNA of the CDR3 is TGTGCCAGCCCTGCGGGGACCAATGAGCAGTTCTTC. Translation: CASPAGTNEQFF.

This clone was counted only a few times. CDR3 in DNA: TGTGCCAGCAGCCTGGGGGGACCCTCCTACGAGCAGTACTTC. This gives the protein CASSLGGPSYEQYF. This rearrangement joins TRBV9 to TRBJ2-7; D perhaps matches TRBD2 (6 bases). V lost 4 bases and J 0 bases, leaving 11 bases between the germline ends. The germline CDR1 and CDR2 sequences are SGDLS and YYNGEE. The CDR3 length is 14 residues.

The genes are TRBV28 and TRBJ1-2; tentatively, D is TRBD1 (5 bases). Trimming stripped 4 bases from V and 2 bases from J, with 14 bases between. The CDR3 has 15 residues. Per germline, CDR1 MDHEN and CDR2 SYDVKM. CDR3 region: CASSSTPGRNYGYTF. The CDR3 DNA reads TGTGCCAGCAGTTCGACCCCAGGGAGGAACTATGGCTACACCTTC.

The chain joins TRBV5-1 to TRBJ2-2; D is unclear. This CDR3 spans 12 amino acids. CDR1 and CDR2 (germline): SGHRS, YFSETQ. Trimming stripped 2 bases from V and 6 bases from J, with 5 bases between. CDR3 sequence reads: CASSLIAGELFF. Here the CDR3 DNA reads TGCGCCAGCAGCTTAATAGCCGGGGAGCTGTTTTTT.

CDR3 loop: CASSPTDTYYNEQFF. The DNA for the CDR3 is TGTGCCAGCAGTCCCACGGACACCTATTACAATGAGCAGTTCTTC. The chain employs TRBV6-6 and TRBJ2-1, with D possibly TRBD1 on 5 matching bases. Trimming took off 5 bases at V and 4 bases at J, with 15 bases between the two ends. Germline V CDR1 and CDR2: MNHNY, SVGAGI (reference sequence). CDR3 size: 15 residues.

CDR3 in DNA: TGTGCCAGCAGTGAGTGGCAGGGGGCGGAGGAGACCCAGTACTTC. Residues: CASSEWQGAEETQYF. V is TRBV2 and J is TRBJ2-5; TRBD1 aligns across 8 bases. V shed 3 bases, J shed 5 bases, and the junction held 8 bases outside the gene matches. Germline V lookup: CDR1 SNHLY, CDR2 FYNNEI. The CDR3 is made up of 15 amino acids.

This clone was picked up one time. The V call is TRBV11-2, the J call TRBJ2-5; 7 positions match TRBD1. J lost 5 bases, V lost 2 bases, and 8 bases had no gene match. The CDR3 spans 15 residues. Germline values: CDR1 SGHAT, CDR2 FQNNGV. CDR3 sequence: CASSLLGQPGETQYF. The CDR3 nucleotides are TGTGCCAGCAGCTTACTGGGACAGCCGGGGGAGACCCAGTACTTC.

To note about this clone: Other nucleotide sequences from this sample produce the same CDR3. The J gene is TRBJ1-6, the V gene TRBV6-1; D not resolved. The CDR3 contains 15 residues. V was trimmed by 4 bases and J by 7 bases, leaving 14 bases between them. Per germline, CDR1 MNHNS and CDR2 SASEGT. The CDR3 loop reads CASSAIVSGNSPLHF. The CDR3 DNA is TGTGCCAGCAGTGCAATAGTCAGTGGCAATTCACCCCTCCACTTT.

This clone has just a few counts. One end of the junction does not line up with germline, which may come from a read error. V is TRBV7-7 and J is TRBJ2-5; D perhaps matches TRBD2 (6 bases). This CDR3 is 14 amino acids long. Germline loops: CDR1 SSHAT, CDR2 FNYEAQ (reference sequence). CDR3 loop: CASSFAGTEETQYF. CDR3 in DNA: TGTGCTAGCAGCTTTGCGGGGACGGAAGAGACCCAGTACTTC.

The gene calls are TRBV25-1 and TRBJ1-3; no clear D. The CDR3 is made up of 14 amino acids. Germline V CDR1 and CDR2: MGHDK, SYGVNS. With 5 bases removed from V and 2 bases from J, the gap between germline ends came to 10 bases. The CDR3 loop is CASSPPVPGNTIYF. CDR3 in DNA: TGTGCCAGCAGTCCCCCGGTCCCTGGAAACACCATATATTTT.

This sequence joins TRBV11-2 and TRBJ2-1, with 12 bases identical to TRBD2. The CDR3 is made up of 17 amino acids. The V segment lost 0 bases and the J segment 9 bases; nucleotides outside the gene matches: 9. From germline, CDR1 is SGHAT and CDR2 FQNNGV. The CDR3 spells CASSLDVTSGSESEQFF. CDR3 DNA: TGTGCCAGCAGCTTAGACGTGACTAGCGGGAGTGAAAGTGAGCAGTTCTTC.

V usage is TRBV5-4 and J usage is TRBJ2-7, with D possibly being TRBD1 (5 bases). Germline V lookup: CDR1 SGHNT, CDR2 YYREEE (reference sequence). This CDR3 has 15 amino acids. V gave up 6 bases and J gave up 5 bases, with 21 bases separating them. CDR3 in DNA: TGTGCCAGCACCCAAGGGGCAGGGCAAGTCAACGAGCAGTACTTC. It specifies CASTQGAGQVNEQYF.

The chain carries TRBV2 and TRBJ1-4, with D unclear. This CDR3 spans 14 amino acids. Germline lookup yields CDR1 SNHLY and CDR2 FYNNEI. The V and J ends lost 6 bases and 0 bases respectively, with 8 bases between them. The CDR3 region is CASRDGPTNEKLFF. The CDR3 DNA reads TGTGCCAGCAGGGACGGGCCAACTAATGAAAAACTGTTTTTT.

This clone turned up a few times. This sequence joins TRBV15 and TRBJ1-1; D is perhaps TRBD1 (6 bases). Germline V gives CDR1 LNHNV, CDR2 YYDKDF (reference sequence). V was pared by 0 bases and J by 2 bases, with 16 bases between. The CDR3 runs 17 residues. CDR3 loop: CATSREGGPTLNTEAFF. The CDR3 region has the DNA TGTGCCACCAGCAGAGAAGGGGGACCCACTCTTAACACTGAAGCTTTCTTT.

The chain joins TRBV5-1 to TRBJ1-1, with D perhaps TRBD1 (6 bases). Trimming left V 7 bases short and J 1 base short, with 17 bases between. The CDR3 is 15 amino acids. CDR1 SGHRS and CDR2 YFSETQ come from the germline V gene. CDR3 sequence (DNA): TGCGCCAGCCGAGTCACCGGGACAACGAACACTGAAGCTTTCTTT. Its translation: CASRVTGTTNTEAFF. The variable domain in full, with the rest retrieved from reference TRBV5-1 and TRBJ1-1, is KAGVTQTPRYLIKTRGQQVTLSCSPISGHRSVSWYQQTPGQGLQFLFEYFSETQRNKGNFPGRFSGRQFSNSRSEMNVSTLELGDSALYLCASRVTGTTNTEAFFGQGTRLTVV.